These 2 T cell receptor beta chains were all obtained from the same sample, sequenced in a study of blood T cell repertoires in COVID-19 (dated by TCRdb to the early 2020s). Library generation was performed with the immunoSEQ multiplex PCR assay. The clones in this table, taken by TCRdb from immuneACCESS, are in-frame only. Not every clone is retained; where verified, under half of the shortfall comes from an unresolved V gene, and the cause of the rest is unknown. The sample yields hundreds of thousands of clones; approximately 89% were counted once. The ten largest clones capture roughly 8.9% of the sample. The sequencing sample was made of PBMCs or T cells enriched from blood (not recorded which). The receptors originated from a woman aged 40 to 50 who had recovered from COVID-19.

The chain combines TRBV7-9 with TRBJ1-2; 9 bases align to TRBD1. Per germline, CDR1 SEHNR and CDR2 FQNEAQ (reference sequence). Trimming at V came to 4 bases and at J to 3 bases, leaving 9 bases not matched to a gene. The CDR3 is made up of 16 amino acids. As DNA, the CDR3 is TGTGCCAGCAGCTCTCTTACAGGGGGCATAGACTATGGCTACACCTTC. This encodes CASSSLTGGIDYGYTF.

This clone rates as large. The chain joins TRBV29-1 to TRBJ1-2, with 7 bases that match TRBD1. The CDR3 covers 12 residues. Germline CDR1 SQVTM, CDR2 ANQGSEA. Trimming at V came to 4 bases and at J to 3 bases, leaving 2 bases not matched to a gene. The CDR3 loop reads CSVGTGYYGYTF. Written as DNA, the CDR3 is TGCAGCGTTGGGACAGGCTACTATGGCTACACCTTC. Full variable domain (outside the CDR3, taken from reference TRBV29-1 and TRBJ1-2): SAVISQKPSRDICQRGTSLTIQCQVDSQVTMMFWYRQQPGQSLTLIATANQGSEATYESGFVIDKFPISRPNLTFSTLTVSNMSPEDSSIYLCSVGTGYYGYTFGSGTRLTVV.